These T cell receptor beta chains were read from a single sample in a study of OX40 agonist ivuxolimab in advanced cancers. Clones were sequenced by immunoSEQ multiplex PCR, and TCRdb holds only the in-frame ones, with some missing. Among 45,000 to 55,000 clones, under 85% were seen once, and the ten largest hold over 1%. The sequences come from CD4+ or CD8+ T cells sorted from blood, collected in a trial of the OX40 agonist ivuxolimab. These receptors were taken from an adult with an advanced solid tumor such as melanoma, head and neck, liver or kidney cancer. Each CDR3 is given without its conserved first and last residue.

TRBV7-2	TRBJ2-3	AAGGNTQY
TRBV6-5	TRBJ1-1	ASRSGTAEAF
TRBV9	TRBJ2-5	ASSALAVQETQY
TRBV13	TRBJ1-1	ASSLTGGRANTEAF
TRBV7-2	TRBJ1-1	ASSLAAGVSEAF
TRBV4-1	TRBJ2-3	ASSQVGEITNTQY
TRBV10-3	TRBJ1-2	AISERGGDYGYT
TRBV19	TRBJ1-6	ASSIQETYNSPLH
TRBV6-1	TRBJ1-2	ASVQPPDYGYT
TRBV7-2	TRBJ2-5	ASSLRGLRETQY
TRBV9	TRBJ2-1	ASSVAGSGGYNEQF
TRBV2	TRBJ1-2	ASSETVAGYGYT
TRBV27	TRBJ1-2	ASSGTGGFNYGYT
TRBV20-1	TRBJ2-5	SASELETQY